Listed below are T cell receptor beta chains from one sample, sequenced in a study of spatial heterogeneity in lung cancer. Via MiXCR, TCRdb re-called the 5' RACE reads, giving one row per CDR3 protein. The table has about 85,000 distinct CDR3 sequences, around 21% seen once. The sample here was PBMCs, taken at surgery. All receptors derive from a male donor with early-stage non-small cell lung cancer. Each CDR3 is given with its conserved first and last residue. A D gene is named only where the DNA matches it firmly. Size is stated for part of the rows, as once, few or many counts, or as a class when the clone is expanded.

clone_size j_call d_call v_call cdr3_aa cdr3_nt
few TRBJ1-2 . TRBV20-1 CSAGAGYGYTF TGCAGTGCAGGGGCCGGCTATGGCTACACCTTC
many TRBJ2-7 TRBD1 TRBV5-1 CASSPDRASYEQYF TGCGCCAGCAGCCCCGACAGGGCCTCCTACGAGCAGTACTTC
. TRBJ2-7 TRBD2 TRBV20-1 CSARDSGDEQYF TGCAGTGCTAGAGATAGCGGGGACGAGCAGTACTTC
. TRBJ2-1 TRBD2 TRBV28 CASSSGLAGRSEQFF TGTGCCAGCAGTTCCGGACTAGCGGGCCGGAGTGAGCAGTTCTTC
few TRBJ1-4 . TRBV12-3/TRBV12-4 CASSPRDGENEKLFF TGTGCCAGCAGTCCACGGGACGGCGAAAATGAAAAACTGTTTTTT
many TRBJ2-3 TRBD2 TRBV6-5 CASSYSGREGQTDTQYF TGTGCCAGCAGTTACTCGGGTCGGGAGGGCCAAACAGATACGCAGTATTTT
. TRBJ1-6 TRBD1 TRBV12-3/TRBV12-4 CASNRGLTDSPLHF TGTGCCAGCAACAGGGGGCTAACCGATTCACCCCTCCACTTT
. TRBJ2-1 TRBD2 TRBV29-1 CSVEGTNYNEQFF TGCAGCGTTGAGGGGACTAATTACAATGAGCAGTTCTTC
many TRBJ2-7 . TRBV27 CAAGEFYEQYF TGTGCCGCAGGGGAGTTCTACGAGCAGTACTTC
few TRBJ2-3 TRBD1 TRBV14 CASSQAGGRLVDTQYF TGTGCCAGCAGCCAAGCAGGGGGCCGCTTGGTCGATACGCAGTATTTT
many TRBJ1-5 . TRBV19 CASSMTSAGPQHF TGTGCCAGTAGTATGACGTCGGCAGGGCCCCAGCATTTT
. TRBJ2-3 . TRBV20-1 CSARGKGEGTDTQYF TGCAGTGCTAGAGGAAAAGGGGAAGGGACAGATACGCAGTATTTT
few TRBJ1-4 TRBD1 TRBV7-9 CASSTTGELFF TGTGCCAGCAGTACTACAGGGGAACTGTTTTTT
few TRBJ2-1 TRBD2 TRBV9 CASSALAGGINEQFF TGTGCCAGCAGCGCACTAGCGGGGGGTATCAATGAGCAGTTCTTC
many TRBJ2-2 . TRBV20-1 CSARSPDTGELFF TGCAGTGCTAGAAGTCCGGACACCGGGGAGCTGTTTTTT
. TRBJ2-7 . TRBV7-6 CASSLGENEQYF TGTGCCAGCAGCTTAGGGGAGAACGAGCAGTACTTC
many TRBJ1-1 TRBD1 TRBV7-9 CASSVGQGGTEAFF TGTGCCAGCAGCGTGGGACAGGGAGGCACTGAAGCTTTCTTT
. TRBJ1-1 . TRBV3-1 CASSQPGQLNTEAFF TGTGCCAGCAGCCAGCCGGGGCAGCTGAACACTGAAGCTTTCTTT
few TRBJ2-5 . TRBV11-2 CASSPAVEETQYF TGTGCCAGCAGCCCCGCCGTTGAAGAGACCCAGTACTTC
. TRBJ2-7 . TRBV6-2/TRBV6-3 CASSPFQGNSYEQYF TGTGCCAGCAGTCCGTTCCAGGGAAACTCCTACGAGCAGTACTTC
. TRBJ2-2 . TRBV5-4 CASSLDPGAGELFF TGTGCCAGCAGCTTGGATCCAGGGGCCGGGGAGCTGTTTTTT
many TRBJ2-2 . TRBV27 CASSFNTGELFF TGTGCCAGCAGTTTCAACACCGGGGAGCTGTTTTTT
few TRBJ2-1 TRBD2 TRBV7-9 CASSRAGSDEQFF TGTGCCAGCAGCCGAGCGGGGTCCGATGAGCAGTTCTTC
few TRBJ1-1 TRBD1 TRBV6-2/TRBV6-3 CASSINTRGKAFF TGTGCCAGCAGCATCAATACCAGGGGGAAAGCTTTCTTT
many TRBJ2-7 . TRBV10-2 CASSESGQSSYEQYF TGCGCCAGCAGTGAGTCGGGACAAAGCTCCTACGAGCAGTACTTC
. TRBJ2-5 . TRBV9 CASSVLGFRGETQYF TGTGCCAGCAGCGTTTTAGGGTTTAGGGGAGAGACCCAGTACTTC
many TRBJ1-2 . TRBV29-1 CSVDQTGYTF TGCAGCGTTGACCAGACTGGCTACACCTTC
few TRBJ1-6 . TRBV7-2 CASSAREHNSPLHF TGTGCCAGCAGCGCACGGGAGCATAATTCACCCCTCCACTTT
. TRBJ1-1 . TRBV7-3 CASRGNMNTEAFF TGTGCCAGCAGAGGGAACATGAACACTGAAGCTTTCTTT
. TRBJ2-2 . TRBV15 CATSRDIGGGTGELFF TGTGCCACCAGCAGAGATATAGGTGGGGGCACCGGGGAGCTGTTTTTT